The rows below give T cell receptor beta chains drawn from one sample of a study of blood T cell repertoires in COVID-19. Assay used: immunoSEQ multiplex PCR; TCRdb lists only in-frame clones, some missing. The sample holds about 46,000 clones, approximately 85% seen once. Sequenced: peripheral blood. The receptors originated from a human donor in a cohort sampled during active COVID-19. The donor label of this sample is uncertain. The CDR3 runs from the conserved cysteine through the conserved F or W. Each record gives: D gene, CDR3 length, V gene, J gene, clone size, CDR3 protein, CDR3 DNA. A D gene is named only where the DNA matches it firmly. Size values are once, few and many counts, or a class for expanded clones, and some rows have none.

>.|13|TRBV6-5|TRBJ1-2|.
CASSRDSNYGYTF
TGTGCCAGCAGCCGGGACTCTAACTATGGCTACACCTTC
>TRBD1|16|TRBV18|TRBJ2-6|.
CASSPLQGTGANVLTF
TGTGCCAGCTCACCGTTACAGGGGACTGGGGCCAACGTCCTGACTTTC
>.|15|TRBV30|TRBJ1-4|.
CAWSVPTGLNEKLFF
TGTGCCTGGAGTGTACCCACAGGCCTTAATGAAAAACTGTTTTTT
>.|13|TRBV6-5|TRBJ2-3|.
CASSLGPGDTQYF
TGTGCCAGCAGTCTAGGACCAGGGGATACGCAGTATTTT
>.|14|TRBV6-1|TRBJ1-1|.
CASSDPPGGTEAFF
TGTGCCAGCAGTGACCCCCCCGGGGGCACTGAAGCTTTCTTT
>TRBD1|16|TRBV6-5|TRBJ2-2|.
CASSYQDRVGTGELFF
TGTGCCAGCAGTTATCAGGACAGGGTGGGCACCGGGGAGCTGTTTTTT
>.|16|TRBV18|TRBJ1-4|.
CASSPPRSGLNEKLFF
TGTGCCAGCTCACCACCCCGATCCGGTCTTAATGAAAAACTGTTTTTT
>TRBD1|15|TRBV18|TRBJ2-7|.
CASSPTGTNSYEQYF
TGTGCCAGCTCACCGACAGGGACGAACTCCTACGAGCAGTACTTC
>.|16|TRBV4-1|TRBJ1-6|few
CASSQTGQRDNSPLHF
TGCGCCAGCAGCCAAACCGGACAGCGAGATAATTCACCCCTCCACTTT
>.|15|TRBV6-5|TRBJ1-6|.
CASSSGGAIGSPLHF
TGTGCCAGCAGTTCCGGGGGGGCCATAGGTTCACCCCTCCACTTT
>TRBD1|14|TRBV10-3|TRBJ2-7|.
CATVRQGKLYEQYF
TGTGCCACCGTGAGACAGGGAAAGCTCTACGAGCAGTACTTC
>.|16|TRBV19|TRBJ1-5|few
CASSIRAGYSNQPQHF
TGTGCCAGTAGTATAAGGGCGGGTTATAGCAATCAGCCCCAGCATTTT
>.|12|TRBV28|TRBJ1-6|.
CASSLWLGQVHF
TGTGCCAGCAGTTTATGGTTGGGACAAGTCCACTTT
>.|14|TRBV2|TRBJ2-3|.
CASKERLSTDTQYF
TGTGCCAGCAAGGAGCGGCTTAGCACAGATACGCAGTATTTT
>TRBD2|15|TRBV12-5|TRBJ2-1|.
CASASTASGGEEQFF
TGTGCTAGTGCCTCCACGGCTAGCGGGGGTGAGGAGCAGTTCTTC
>.|16|TRBV24-1|TRBJ1-6|.
CATSPVQGDYNSPLHF
TGTGCCACCTCCCCCGTACAGGGCGATTATAATTCACCCCTCCACTTT
>TRBD1|15|TRBV5-4|TRBJ1-4|.
CASSHGQEQAEKLFF
TGTGCCAGCAGCCACGGACAGGAGCAAGCGGAAAAACTGTTTTTT
>TRBD1|14|TRBV6-5|TRBJ1-2|medium-sized
CASSYSLGGNGYTF
TGTGCCAGCAGTTACTCGCTAGGGGGCAATGGCTACACCTTC
>.|16|TRBV10-2|TRBJ2-1|.
CASSGAWRGSYNEQFF
TGCGCCAGCAGTGGGGCCTGGAGGGGTAGCTACAATGAGCAGTTCTTC
>.|17|TRBV4-3|TRBJ2-2|.
CASSQVLEDSRTGELFF
TGCGCCAGCAGCCAAGTCTTAGAGGACAGTAGGACCGGGGAGCTGTTTTTT